This T cell receptor beta chain appears in the sequencing data of a study of blood T cell repertoires in COVID-19. Study information: Sources were T cells, B-cell-depleted T cells, or PBMCs; the material itself was cDNA or gDNA.

Germline V gene lookup returns CDR1 LNHDA and CDR2 SQIVND (reference sequence). The CDR3 sequence is 15 residues long. The junction had 8 bases not matched to a gene; V was cut back by 4 bases and J by 4 bases. The table came from immunoSEQ multiplex PCR; TCRdb's copy has only in-frame clones and leaves some out. Among 23,000 or so clones listed, over 75% were seen once. This clonotype was sampled from a man between 50 and 59 years old with active COVID-19. The rearrangement uses TRBV19 and TRBJ1-1; 8 nucleotides match TRBD1. Sequencing used peripheral blood. The CDR3, as DNA: TGTGCCAGTAGTAGGACAGGGAAATGGGGCACTGAAGCTTTCTTT. Its translation: CASSRTGKWGTEAFF.